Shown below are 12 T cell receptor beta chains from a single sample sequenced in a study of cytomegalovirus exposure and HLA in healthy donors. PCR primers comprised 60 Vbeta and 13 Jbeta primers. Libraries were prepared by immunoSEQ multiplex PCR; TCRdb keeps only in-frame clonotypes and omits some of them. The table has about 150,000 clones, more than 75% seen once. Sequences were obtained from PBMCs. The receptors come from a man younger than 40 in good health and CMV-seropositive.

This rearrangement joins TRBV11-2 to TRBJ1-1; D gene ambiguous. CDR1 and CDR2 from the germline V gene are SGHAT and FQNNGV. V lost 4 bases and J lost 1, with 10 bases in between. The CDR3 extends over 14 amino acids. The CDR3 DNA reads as TGTGCCAGCAGCTGGCGGGGTGCGAACACTGAAGCTTTCTTT. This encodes CASSWRGANTEAFF.

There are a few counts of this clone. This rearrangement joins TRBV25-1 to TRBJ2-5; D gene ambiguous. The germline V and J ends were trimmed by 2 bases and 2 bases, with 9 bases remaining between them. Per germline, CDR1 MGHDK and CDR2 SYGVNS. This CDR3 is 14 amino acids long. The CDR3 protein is CASSESTLQETQYF. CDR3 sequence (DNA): TGTGCCAGCAGTGAAAGTACATTACAAGAGACCCAGTACTTC.

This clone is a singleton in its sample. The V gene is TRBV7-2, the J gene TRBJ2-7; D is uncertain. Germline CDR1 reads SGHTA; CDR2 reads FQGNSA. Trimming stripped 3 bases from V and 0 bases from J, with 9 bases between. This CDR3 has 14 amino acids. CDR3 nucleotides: TGTGCCAGCAGCTTCAGACTGGTCTCCTACGAGCAGTACTTC. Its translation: CASSFRLVSYEQYF.

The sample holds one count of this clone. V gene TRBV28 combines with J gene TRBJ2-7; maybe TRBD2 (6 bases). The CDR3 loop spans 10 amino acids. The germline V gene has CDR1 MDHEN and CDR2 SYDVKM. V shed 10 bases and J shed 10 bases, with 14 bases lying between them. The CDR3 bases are TGTGCCACCGGGCCGCGGGGCCAGTACTTC. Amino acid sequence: CATGPRGQYF.

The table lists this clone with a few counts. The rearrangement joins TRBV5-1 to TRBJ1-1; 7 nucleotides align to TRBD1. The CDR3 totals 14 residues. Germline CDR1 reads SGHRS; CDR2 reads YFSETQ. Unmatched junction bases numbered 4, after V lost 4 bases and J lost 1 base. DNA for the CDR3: TGCGCCAGCAGCCCGGGACAGCCGAACACTGAAGCTTTCTTT. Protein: CASSPGQPNTEAFF.

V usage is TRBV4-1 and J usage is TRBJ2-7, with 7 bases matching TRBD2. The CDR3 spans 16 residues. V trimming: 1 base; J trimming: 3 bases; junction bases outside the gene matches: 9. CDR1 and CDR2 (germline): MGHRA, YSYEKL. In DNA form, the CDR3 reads TGCGCCAGCAGCCAAGCAGGGACTACAACTTACTACGAGCAGTACTTC. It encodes CASSQAGTTTYYEQYF.

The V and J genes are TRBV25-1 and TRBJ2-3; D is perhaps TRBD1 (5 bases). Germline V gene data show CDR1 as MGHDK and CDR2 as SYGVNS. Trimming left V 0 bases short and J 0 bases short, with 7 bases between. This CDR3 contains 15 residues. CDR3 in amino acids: CASSEYRASTDTQYF. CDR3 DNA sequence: TGTGCCAGCAGTGAATACAGGGCTAGCACAGATACGCAGTATTTT.

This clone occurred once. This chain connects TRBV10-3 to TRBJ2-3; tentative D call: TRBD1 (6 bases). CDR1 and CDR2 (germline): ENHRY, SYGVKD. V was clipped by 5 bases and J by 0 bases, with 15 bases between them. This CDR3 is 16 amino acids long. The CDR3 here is CAISSSLGTSTDTQYF. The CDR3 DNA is TGTGCCATCAGTTCGAGCTTGGGGACAAGCACAGATACGCAGTATTTT.

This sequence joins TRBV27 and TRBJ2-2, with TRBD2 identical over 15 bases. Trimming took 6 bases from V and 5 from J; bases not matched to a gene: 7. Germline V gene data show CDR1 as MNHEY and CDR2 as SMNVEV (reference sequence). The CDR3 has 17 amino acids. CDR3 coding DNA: TGTGCCAGCAGACAGGGACTAGCGGGAGGATTGACCGGGGAGCTGTTTTTT. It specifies CASRQGLAGGLTGELFF.

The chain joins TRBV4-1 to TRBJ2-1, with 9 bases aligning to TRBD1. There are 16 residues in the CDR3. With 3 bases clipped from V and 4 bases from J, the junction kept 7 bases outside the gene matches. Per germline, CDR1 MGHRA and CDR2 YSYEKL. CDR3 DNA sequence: TGCGCCAGCAGCCACTTACCGGGACAGGGATACAATGAGCAGTTCTTC. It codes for CASSHLPGQGYNEQFF.

The CDR3, as DNA: TGTGCCACAAGAAGCGGGAGTCAGTACAATGAGCAGTTCTTC. Translated: CATRSGSQYNEQFF. The chain links TRBV6-6 to TRBJ2-1; 8 nucleotides line up with TRBD2. The CDR3 is made up of 14 amino acids. Germline V gene data show CDR1 as MNHNY and CDR2 as SVGAGI (reference sequence). V gave up 10 bases and J gave up 4 bases; unmatched junction bases: 9.

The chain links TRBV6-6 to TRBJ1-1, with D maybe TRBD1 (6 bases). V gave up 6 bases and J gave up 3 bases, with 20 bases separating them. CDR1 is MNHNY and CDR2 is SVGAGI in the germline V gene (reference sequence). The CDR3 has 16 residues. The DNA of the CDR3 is TGTGCCAGCAGAGATGTACAGGGCAATTATGACACTGAAGCTTTCTTT. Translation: CASRDVQGNYDTEAFF.